The next 14 T cell receptor beta chains were all read from a single sample in a study of circulating CD8 cells and anti-PD-1 response in melanoma. Sorting of live CD3+CD8+TCRalphabeta+ cells by PD-1 and/or TIGIT gave four subsets. The QIAseq Immune Repertoire TCR panel built the libraries from about 14 ng of total RNA. Using its own MiXCR run on the reads, TCRdb lists one record per CDR3 protein. The sample carries about 570 distinct CDR3 sequences, 5.4% recorded once. The sample here was CD8+ T cells from PBMCs, taken at baseline or after one month of anti-PD-1 therapy (not recorded which). The receptors here all came from a human donor with melanoma.

In this sample, this clonotype is medium-sized. The rearrangement joins TRBV4-2 to TRBJ2-7; tentatively, D is TRBD2 (6 bases). Trimming took 0 bases from V and 3 from J, leaving 12 bases between them. The CDR3 is 15 residues long. In germline, CDR1 is LGHNA, CDR2 YNFKEQ. The CDR3 nucleotides are TGTGCCAGCAGCCAAGATATGGGGGAGGTCTACGAGCAGTACTTC. This translates into CASSQDMGEVYEQYF.

By frequency in the sample, this clonotype is medium-sized (0.01 to 0.1%). The rearrangement links TRBV20-1 to TRBJ2-7; 8 bases agree with TRBD1. The germline V gene has CDR1 DFQATT and CDR2 SNEGSKA (reference sequence). The CDR3 spans 16 residues. With 1 base clipped from V and 1 base from J, the junction kept 9 bases outside the gene matches. The CDR3 DNA follows: TGCAGTGCTAGAGGCCTACCCGACAGGGGATCCTACGAGCAGTACTTC. It is translated as CSARGLPDRGSYEQYF.

In its sample, this clonotype was seen a few times. V is TRBV19 and J is TRBJ2-7; weak D call: TRBD2 (6 bases). The CDR3 consists of 16 residues. The V and J ends lost 4 bases and 5 bases respectively, with 21 bases between them. In germline, CDR1 is LNHDA, CDR2 SQIVND (reference sequence). CDR3 protein: CASSNGLPVPGDEQYF. As DNA, the CDR3 is TGTGCCAGTAGTAATGGGTTACCAGTGCCGGGGGACGAGCAGTACTTC.

Within the sample, this clonotype is medium-sized. The chain uses TRBV19 and TRBJ1-1, with TRBD1 identical over 7 bases. This CDR3 is 15 amino acids long. The J segment lost 1 base and the V segment lost 3 bases, leaving 5 bases of the junction unmatched. Germline V gene data show CDR1 as LNHDA and CDR2 as SQIVND (reference sequence). The CDR3 is CASSMWAGGNTEAFF. The CDR3, as DNA: TGTGCCAGTAGTATGTGGGCAGGGGGGAACACTGAAGCTTTCTTT.

By sample fraction, this clonotype is medium-sized. The rearrangement joins TRBV28 to TRBJ2-7, with TRBD1 as a possible D gene (5 bases). Trimming took 5 bases from V and 0 from J, leaving 23 bases between them. This CDR3 is 18 amino acids long. Germline V gene data show CDR1 as MDHEN and CDR2 as SYDVKM. CDR3 residues: CASSTTGLGRLYSYEQYF. The CDR3, as DNA: TGTGCCAGCAGTACTACAGGTCTTGGGCGTCTCTACTCCTACGAGCAGTACTTC.

This clonotype was counted between two and nine times. A much larger clonotype is one base distant, so this may be a read error. The V call is TRBV19, the J call TRBJ2-1; TRBD1 is a possible D gene (6 bases). Germline assignment: CDR1 LNHDA and CDR2 SQIVND (reference sequence). Trimming pared 5 bases from V and 5 bases from J, leaving 13 bases between. The CDR3 totals 14 residues. CDR3 loop: CASSQTGENNEQFF. In nucleotides, the CDR3 is TGTGCCAGTAGTCAGACAGGAGAAAACAATGAGCAGTTCTTC.

This clonotype is medium-sized within its sample. The rearrangement joins TRBV19 to TRBJ2-1; no clear D gene. Looked up from germline, CDR1 is LNHDA and CDR2 is SQIVND (reference sequence). The V gene lost 5 bases and the J gene lost 5 bases, with 7 bases spanning the gap. CDR3 length: 12 residues. Written as DNA, the CDR3 is TGTGCCAGTAGTCCTAGAGACAATGAGCAGTTCTTC. Amino acids: CASSPRDNEQFF.

This clonotype ranks as medium-sized (0.01 to 0.1%). The rearrangement joins TRBV2 to TRBJ2-7; 8 bases agree with TRBD2. From germline, CDR1 is SNHLY and CDR2 FYNNEI. This CDR3 has 16 residues. J gave up 3 bases and V 4 bases, and 11 bases lay outside the gene matches. The CDR3, as DNA: TGTGCCAGCAGTGGAGGATTGGCCAGCGGGGGCTACGAGCAGTACTTC. Amino acid sequence: CASSGGLASGGYEQYF.

This clonotype was recorded a few times. It may be a read error: a sequence one base away is much more abundant. The chain combines TRBV5-4 with TRBJ2-5; no reliable D call. From germline, CDR1 is SGHNT and CDR2 YYREEE (reference sequence). The CDR3 is made up of 11 amino acids. CDR3: CAGSLLETQYF. Written as DNA, the CDR3 is TGTGCCGGCAGCTTGTTGGAGACCCAGTACTTC.

Notes on this clonotype: A clone one base away is much larger, so this may be a read error. This sequence joins TRBV12-3 or TRBV12-4 and TRBJ2-7; D is unresolved. V lost 3 bases and J 0 bases, leaving 9 bases between the germline ends. The CDR3 length is 14 residues. CDR3 DNA: TGTGCCAGCAGTTTGGCAGGTAGCTCCTACGAGCAGTACTTC. Translation gives CASSLAGSSYEQYF.

This clonotype is deemed medium-sized (0.01 to 0.1%). The chain employs TRBV20-1 and TRBJ2-7; 10 bases match TRBD2. CDR3 size: 17 residues. Trimming took 1 base from V and 0 from J; bases not matched to a gene: 9. Per the germline V gene, CDR1 is DFQATT and CDR2 is SNEGSKA (reference sequence). Here the CDR3 DNA reads TGCAGTGCTAGAGGCCCCGTAGCGGGGGGTACCTCCTACGAGCAGTACTTC. Its translation is CSARGPVAGGTSYEQYF.

By share, this clonotype ranks as medium-sized. This chain joins TRBV28 and TRBJ2-3; D unresolved. V lost 3 bases and J 0 bases, leaving 10 bases between the germline ends. The germline V gene encodes CDR1 MDHEN and CDR2 SYDVKM. This CDR3 has 15 residues. The DNA of the CDR3 is TGTGCCAGCAGTTTCATCACCAGGAGCACAGATACGCAGTATTTT. Residues: CASSFITRSTDTQYF.

As for this clonotype: A read error may be the cause here, since a much bigger clone is one base away. The J gene is TRBJ2-7, the V gene TRBV14, with D unclear. CDR1 and CDR2 from the germline V gene are SGHDN and FVKESK. The CDR3 is 16 residues long. CDR3: CASSLLDKKIAYGQYF. DNA for the CDR3: TGTGCCAGCAGCCTGCTGGATAAGAAAATAGCCTACGGGCAGTACTTC.

In this sample, this clonotype is medium-sized. The CDR3 DNA reads TGTGCCAGCAGCCCCGGGTGGGCAGGGGAAGATACGCAGTATTTT. Its protein product is CASSPGWAGEDTQYF. The chain couples TRBV12-3 or TRBV12-4 to TRBJ2-3; a weak D match, TRBD1 (6 bases). The germline V and J ends were trimmed by 6 bases and 5 bases, with 18 bases remaining between them. This CDR3 region has 15 residues.